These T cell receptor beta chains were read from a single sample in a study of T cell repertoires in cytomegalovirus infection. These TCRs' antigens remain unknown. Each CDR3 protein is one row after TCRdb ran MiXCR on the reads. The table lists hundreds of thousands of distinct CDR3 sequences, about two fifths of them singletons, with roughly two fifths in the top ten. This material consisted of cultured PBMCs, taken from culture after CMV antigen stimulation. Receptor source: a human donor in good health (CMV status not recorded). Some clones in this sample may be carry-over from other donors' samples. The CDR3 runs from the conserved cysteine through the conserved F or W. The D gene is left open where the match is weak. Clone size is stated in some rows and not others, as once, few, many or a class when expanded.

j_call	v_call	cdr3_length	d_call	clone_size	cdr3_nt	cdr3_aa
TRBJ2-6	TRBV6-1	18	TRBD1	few	TGTGCCAGCAGTGAGACCGGACAGGGGCTAGCTGGGGCCAACGTCCTGACTTTC	CASSETGQGLAGANVLTF
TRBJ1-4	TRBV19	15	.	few	TGTGCCAGTAGTATAGGCCGCGAGGGGGATGAAAAACTGTTTTTT	CASSIGREGDEKLFF
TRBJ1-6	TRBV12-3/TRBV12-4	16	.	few	TGTGCCAGCAGTTTAGCTGGAGGGGTAAACGGTTCACCCCTCCACTTT	CASSLAGGVNGSPLHF
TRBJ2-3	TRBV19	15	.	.	TGTGCCAGTAGTTTCCGACTGGTTCCAACAGATACGCAGTATTTT	CASSFRLVPTDTQYF
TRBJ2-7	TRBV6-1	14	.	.	TGTGCCGCCCAGGGACCGCGTAAGGGGTACGAGCAGTACTTC	CAAQGPRKGYEQYF
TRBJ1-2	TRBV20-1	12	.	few	TGCAGTGCTAGAACAGGAGACTCGGGCTACACCTTC	CSARTGDSGYTF
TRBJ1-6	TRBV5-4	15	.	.	TGTGCCAGCAGCTTGGACCAGAATACTCATTCACCCCTCCACTTT	CASSLDQNTHSPLHF
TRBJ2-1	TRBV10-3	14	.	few	TGTGCCATCAGTGAGGGTCAAGGGCTAGCGAGTGAGTTCTTC	CAISEGQGLASEFF
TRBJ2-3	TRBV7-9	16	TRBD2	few	TGTGCCAGCAGCTCCCCTAGCGGGAGAGGGGCAGATACGCAGTATTTT	CASSSPSGRGADTQYF
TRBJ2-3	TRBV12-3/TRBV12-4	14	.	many	TGTGCCAGCAGCTTAGGAGGGGGTGGAGATACGCAGTATTTT	CASSLGGGGDTQYF
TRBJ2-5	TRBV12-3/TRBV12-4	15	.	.	TGTGCCAGCACCCTAGGGGGACACGCAGAAGAGACCCAGTACTTC	CASTLGGHAEETQYF